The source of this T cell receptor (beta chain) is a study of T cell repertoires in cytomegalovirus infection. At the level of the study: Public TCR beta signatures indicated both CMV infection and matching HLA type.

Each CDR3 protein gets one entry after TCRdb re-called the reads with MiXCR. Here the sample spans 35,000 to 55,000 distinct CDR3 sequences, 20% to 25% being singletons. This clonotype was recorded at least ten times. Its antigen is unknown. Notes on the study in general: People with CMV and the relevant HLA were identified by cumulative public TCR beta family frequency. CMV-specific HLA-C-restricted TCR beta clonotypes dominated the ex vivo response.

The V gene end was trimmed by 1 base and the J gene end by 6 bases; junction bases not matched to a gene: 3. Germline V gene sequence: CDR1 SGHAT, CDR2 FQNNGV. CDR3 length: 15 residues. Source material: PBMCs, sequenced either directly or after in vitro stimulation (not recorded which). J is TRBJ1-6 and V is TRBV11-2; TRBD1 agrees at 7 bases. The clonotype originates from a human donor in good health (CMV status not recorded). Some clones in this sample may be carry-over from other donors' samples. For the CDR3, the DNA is TGTGCCAGCAGCTTAGTAGGGGGCGGTAATTCACCCCTCCACTTT. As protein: CASSLVGGGNSPLHF. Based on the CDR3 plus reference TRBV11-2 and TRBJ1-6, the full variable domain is EAGVAQSPRYKIIEKRQSVAFWCNPISGHATLYWYQQILGQGPKLLIQFQNNGVVDDSQLPKDRFSAERLKGVDSTLKIQPAKLEDSAVYLCASSLVGGGNSPLHFGNGTRLTVT.